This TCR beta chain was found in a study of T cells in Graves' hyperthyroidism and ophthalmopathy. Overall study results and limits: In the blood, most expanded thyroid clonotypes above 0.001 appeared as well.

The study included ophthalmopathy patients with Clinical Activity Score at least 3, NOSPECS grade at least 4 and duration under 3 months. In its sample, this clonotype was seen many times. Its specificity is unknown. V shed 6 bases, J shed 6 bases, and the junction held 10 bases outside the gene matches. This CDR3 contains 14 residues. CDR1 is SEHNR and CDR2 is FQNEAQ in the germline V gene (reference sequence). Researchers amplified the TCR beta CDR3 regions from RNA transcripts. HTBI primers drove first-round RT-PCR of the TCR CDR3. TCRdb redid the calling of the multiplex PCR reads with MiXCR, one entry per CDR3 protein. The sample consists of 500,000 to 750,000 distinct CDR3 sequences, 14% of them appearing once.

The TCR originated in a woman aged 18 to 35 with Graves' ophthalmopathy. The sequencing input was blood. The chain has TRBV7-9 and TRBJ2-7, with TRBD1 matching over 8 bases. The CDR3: CASRRAGGPSEQYF. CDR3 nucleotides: TGTGCCAGCAGAAGGGCAGGGGGCCCGTCCGAGCAGTACTTC.